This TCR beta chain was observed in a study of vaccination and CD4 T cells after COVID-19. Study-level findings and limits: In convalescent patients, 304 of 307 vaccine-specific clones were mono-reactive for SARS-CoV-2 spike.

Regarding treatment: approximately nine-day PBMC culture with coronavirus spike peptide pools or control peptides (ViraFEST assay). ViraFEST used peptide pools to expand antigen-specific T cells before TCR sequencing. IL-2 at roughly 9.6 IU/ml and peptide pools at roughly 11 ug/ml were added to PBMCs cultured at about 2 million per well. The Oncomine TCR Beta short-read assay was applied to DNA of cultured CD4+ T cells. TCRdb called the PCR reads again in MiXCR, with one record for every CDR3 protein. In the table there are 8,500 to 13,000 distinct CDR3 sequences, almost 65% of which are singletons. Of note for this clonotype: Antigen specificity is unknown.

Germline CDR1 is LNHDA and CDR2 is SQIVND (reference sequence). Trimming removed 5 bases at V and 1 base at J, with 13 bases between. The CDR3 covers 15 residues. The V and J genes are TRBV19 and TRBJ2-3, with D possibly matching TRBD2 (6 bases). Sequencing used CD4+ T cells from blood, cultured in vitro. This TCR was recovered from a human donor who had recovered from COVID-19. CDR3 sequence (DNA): TGTGCCAGTAGTGGGGGAGGCTTGGGCACAGATACGCAGTATTTT. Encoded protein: CASSGGGLGTDTQYF.